This T cell receptor beta chain was captured in a study of OX40 agonist ivuxolimab in advanced cancers. With respect to the entire study: Ivuxolimab, which targeted the costimulatory receptor OX40 (CD134), was an agonistic, fully human IgG2 monoclonal antibody. Peripheral TCRbeta sequencing aimed to test whether ivuxolimab altered TCR sequence diversity and caused clonal T-cell expansion. Patients were allowed to have had prior anti-PD-1, anti-PD-L1 or anti-CTLA-4 therapy, and approximately 40% of the dose-escalation patients had been treated with checkpoint inhibitors. Three dose-escalation patients achieved partial responses, one with hepatocellular carcinoma and two with cutaneous melanoma. Of the roughly 54 dose-escalation patients, hepatocellular carcinoma was present in approximately 20, melanoma in approximately 15, renal cell carcinoma in 9 and head and neck cancer in 9. In the dose-escalation cohort, approximately 83% of patients were male, and the mean age was 60 years with a range of about 20 to 80. The paper covers the monotherapy dose-escalation part of the phase I ivuxolimab trial, which included N = 52 patients. Intravenous ivuxolimab was administered to patients every 2 weeks at six dose levels: 0.01, 0.1, 0.3, 1.5, 3 and 10 mg/kg. Points the paper makes about the study in general: At doses of 0.1 to 3.0 mg/kg, clonal expansion of both CD4+ and CD8+ T cells in blood was seen between baseline and week 6. Antigen specificity was not determined for the clonally expanded peripheral T cells. Low levels of normalized T-cell clonal expansion were also shown by some nonresponding patients. After ivuxolimab, more expanded clones were found on average in CD8+ T cells than in CD4+ T cells. In the 0.1-3.0 mg/kg groups, partial responders had among the lowest normalized peripheral clonal expansion, particularly in CD8+ T cells.

Trimming takes 8 bases off V and 10 bases off J; junction bases not matched to a gene: 8. The CDR3 runs 13 amino acids, cysteine and phenylalanine included. Only CDR3 DNA remains: 39 bases, in frame from the first base. Based on the germline V gene, the CDR1 and CDR2 sequences are WSHSY and SAAADI. Genomic DNA was extracted from sorted cells for sequencing of the TCRbeta CDR3 region. The immunoSEQ Assay was used to sequence the TCRbeta CDR3 regions. This immuneACCESS table, as held by TCRdb, lists in-frame sequences with V and J called but not all clones. Of the missing ones, under half trace to an unresolved V gene in checked studies; the others have no known cause. Within this sample are more than 60,000 clones, with approximately 86% of them counted one time only. Of the sample, about 1% is held by the ten largest clones. Patients with a history of autoimmune disease or receiving systemic immunosuppression were excluded from the trial. In every dose cohort, peripheral blood was drawn for TCR sequencing at baseline, cycle 4 day 1, and cycle 7 day 1. The samples were drawn from a first-in-human, open-label, multicenter phase I dose-escalation trial of ivuxolimab. Adults with locally advanced or metastatic head and neck squamous cell, hepatocellular, melanoma or renal cell carcinoma were enrolled in the trial. Before TCR sequencing, CD4+ T cells and CD8+ T cells were sorted from peripheral blood as separate populations.

For this clone: The antigen it binds to is not known. No base quality values were provided; no much bigger clone lies one nucleotide off.

This TCR derives from an adult with an advanced solid tumor such as melanoma, head and neck, liver or kidney cancer. The rearrangement combines TRBV10-2 with TRBJ2-1; 10 bases in the junction line up with TRBD2. The sample consisted of CD4+ or CD8+ T cells sorted from blood, taken in a trial of the OX40 agonist ivuxolimab. The base sequence is TGCGCCAGCGACAGCGGGGGGGCTTTAGAGCAGTTCTTC. It encodes CASDSGGALEQFF.